This TCR beta chain was identified in a study of beta chain features in type 1 diabetes. Every bit of the isolated RNA underwent reverse transcription, so sequencing read expressed TCRB transcripts. Sequencing of naive, central memory and regulatory T cell samples gave an average of roughly 3.5 million reads. Some clones are missing from TCRdb's copy, which holds only in-frame ones; the method was immunoSEQ multiplex PCR. Of hundreds of thousands of clones in the sample, around a sixth are singletons; the top ten hold 0.093%. Purity exceeded 95% in all sorted populations. Points from the study as a whole: Comparison showed that naive, central memory and Treg TCRB repertoires appeared more similar among patients than among healthy donors. Moderate but significant shortening of TCRB CDR3s was recorded in all four CD4+ subsets from Type 1 diabetes patients.

In this sample, this clone turned up a few times. Its target is unknown. This TCR came from a man younger than 30 in good health. The sequencing sample was made of naive CD4+ T cells from blood.

The CDR3 is CASRHYASGAPYEQYF. The DNA for the CDR3 is TGTGCCAGCAGACACTACGCTAGCGGGGCGCCCTACGAGCAGTACTTC. The chain has TRBV27 and TRBJ2-7, with 9 bases aligning to TRBD2. This CDR3 region has 16 residues. CDR1 and CDR2 from the germline V gene are MNHEY and SMNVEV (reference sequence). J was trimmed by 2 bases and V by 6 bases; bases with no gene match: 11.